One TCR beta chain is described in this entry. Its antigen is as yet unknown. This may arise from a read error, as a much more abundant clone is one base away. The CDR3 consists of 13 residues. Germline CDR1 is MNHEY and CDR2 is SVGAGI. Trimming stripped 8 bases from V and 0 bases from J, with 8 bases between. Purified naive CD4+ T cells were depleted of CD25+ Tregs. Overall study results and limits: Tumor Tregs overlapped most with tumor, then blood, naive CD4+ cells.

From the 5' RACE reads, TCRdb called clonotypes with MiXCR, one entry per CDR3 protein. The sample lists approximately 23,000 distinct CDR3 sequences, about 30% occurring once. The chain uses TRBV6-5 and TRBJ2-1; no clear D gene. The receptor was isolated from a female donor with breast cancer. The specimen sequenced was tumor-infiltrating naive CD4+ T cells sorted from the breast tumor. Sample subset: naive CD4+ T cells, CD4+CD45RA+CD25-. CDR3 loop: CASGPLSYNEQFF. As DNA, the CDR3 is TGTGCCAGCGGACCCCTCTCCTACAATGAGCAGTTCTTC.